This T cell receptor beta chain comes out of a study of cytomegalovirus exposure and HLA in healthy donors. The overall study: Membership in the Caucasian-associated ancestry cluster was found for about 80% of 300 to 400 genotyped donors.

CDR1 and CDR2 (germline): MNHNY, SVGAGI (reference sequence). V lost 5 bases, J lost 7 bases, and 15 bases lay in between. The CDR3 is 15 amino acids. Findings and limits, study-wide: V- and J-gene trimming in TCR beta was tied to a missense DCLRE1C variant by an analysis performed later.

This PCR relied on a set of 60 Vbeta primers and 13 Jbeta primers. Sequenced by immunoSEQ multiplex PCR; TCRdb stores in-frame clones only, minus some. The table counts over 100,000 clones; roughly 1.7% lies in the top ten. Concerning this clone itself: Its antigen is undetermined.

The receptor's source is a man in his late teens or twenties in good health and CMV-seronegative. The specimen sequenced was PBMCs. This chain uses TRBV6-6 with TRBJ1-6; maybe TRBD1 (6 bases). The CDR3 loop reads CASSRNGQGNSPLHF. DNA for the CDR3: TGTGCCAGCAGTAGGAACGGCCAGGGGAATTCACCCCTCCACTTT.